A single sample is the source of the 32 T cell receptor beta chains below, sequenced in a study of CD8 T cell repertoires and HIV-1 epitope variants. No antigens are known for them. Only in-frame clones appear in the TCRdb table, and some are missing; sequencing was by immunoSEQ multiplex PCR. Here the sample spans more than 4,000 clones, approximately 71% being singletons. Sequenced input: cultured CD8+ T cells derived from PBMCs. The origin of the receptors is a male donor with HIV.

This clone was counted once. V gene TRBV5-6 combines with J gene TRBJ2-1, with TRBD2 matching 14 bases. J was trimmed by 9 bases and V by 3 bases; bases with no gene match: 8. The germline gives CDR1 SGHDT, CDR2 YYEEEE. CDR3 length equals 16 residues. CDR3 nucleotides: TGTGCCAGCAGCTCAAACCCGGGACTAGCGGGGGTTGAGCAGTTCTTC. Amino acids: CASSSNPGLAGVEQFF.

This rearrangement joins TRBV11-2 to TRBJ2-5, with 15 nucleotides matching TRBD2. The CDR3 runs to 17 residues. The V segment lost 5 bases and the J segment 4 bases; nucleotides outside the gene matches: 8. Germline V gives CDR1 SGHAT, CDR2 FQNNGV. CDR3 protein: CASSPGGLAGGRETQYF. Written as DNA, the CDR3 is TGTGCCAGCAGCCCGGGCGGACTAGCGGGAGGGCGAGAGACCCAGTACTTC.

This clone came up once. The chain uses TRBV29-1 and TRBJ1-2; TRBD1 might be the D (5 bases). V gave up 0 bases and J gave up 4 bases, with 12 bases separating them. The CDR3 extends over 14 amino acids. The V gene's germline CDR1 is SQVTM and CDR2 ANQGSEA. CDR3 amino acids: CSVEEGGMAYGYTF. The CDR3 DNA sequence: TGCAGCGTTGAAGAGGGGGGGATGGCCTATGGCTACACCTTC.

This clone was recorded a few times. The chain employs TRBV27 and TRBJ2-7; the match to TRBD2 covers 11 bases. CDR3 length equals 14 residues. J gave up 6 bases and V 6 bases, and 7 bases lay outside the gene matches. The V gene's germline CDR1 is MNHEY and CDR2 SMNVEV (reference sequence). The CDR3 region is CASSLRLAGFEQYF. CDR3 nucleotides: TGTGCCAGCAGCCTAAGACTAGCGGGATTCGAGCAGTACTTC.

The chain recombines TRBV28 with TRBJ2-5, with D uncertain. The V end was cut by 3 bases, the J end by 2 bases, with 10 bases between. The CDR3 is 14 amino acids. Germline V gene data show CDR1 as MDHEN and CDR2 as SYDVKM. The CDR3 bases are TGTGCCAGCAGTTTCCTCGGCGAACAAGAGACCCAGTACTTC. Amino acids: CASSFLGEQETQYF.

The chain uses TRBV13 and TRBJ2-7; D gene unclear. CDR3 length: 14 amino acids. V dropped 2 bases and J dropped 2 bases, with 10 bases sitting between them. Germline-derived CDR1 and CDR2 are PRHDT and FYEKMQ (reference sequence). DNA of the CDR3: TGTGCCAGCAGCTTAACGCAGGCCACCTACGAGCAGTACTTC. Translated: CASSLTQATYEQYF.

The chain employs TRBV6-1 and TRBJ1-6; no clear D gene. The V gene lost 3 bases and the J gene lost 3 bases, with 12 bases spanning the gap. This CDR3 has 16 amino acids. Germline CDR1 reads MNHNS; CDR2 reads SASEGT. The CDR3 sequence is CASSDDKYSYNSPLHF. The DNA for the CDR3 is TGTGCCAGCAGTGACGACAAGTACAGCTATAATTCACCCCTCCACTTT.

The chain has TRBV12-2 and TRBJ2-1; the D call TRBD2 from the table was never checked on the DNA. TRBV12-2 is flagged as a pseudogene. This CDR3 comprises 18 residues. The CDR3 is CASRLGCGRLSSYNEQFF. CDR3 nucleotide sequence: TGTGCAAGTCGCTTAGGGTGCGGGAGGCTTAGCTCCTACAATGAGCAGTTCTTC.

This clone was observed a few times. The V call is TRBV5-4, the J call TRBJ2-1; D unclear. Per the germline V gene, CDR1 is SGHNT and CDR2 is YYREEE (reference sequence). The length of the CDR3 is 12 residues. Deletions cut 3 bases from V and 10 bases from J, with 11 bases between. CDR3 sequence: CASSSRTWEQFF. In DNA form, the CDR3 reads TGTGCCAGCAGCTCACGTACTTGGGAGCAGTTCTTC. Full variable domain (remainder filled in from reference TRBV5-4 and TRBJ2-1): ETGVTQSPTHLIKTRGQQVTLRCSSQSGHNTVSWYQQALGQGPQFIFQYYREEENGRGNFPPRFSGLQFPNYSSELNVNALELDDSALYLCASSSRTWEQFFGPGTRLTVL.

This clone was seen only a few times. The chain couples TRBV9 to TRBJ1-4; 8 nucleotides match TRBD1. V lost 3 bases, J lost 3 bases, and 7 bases stayed unmatched. The CDR3 contains 16 residues. CDR1 SGDLS and CDR2 YYNGEE come from the germline V gene. The DNA for the CDR3 is TGTGCCAGCAGCGCTCTTCCGGGACAGGCTAATGAAAAACTGTTTTTT. It encodes CASSALPGQANEKLFF.

This clone has more than one count but fewer than ten. V is TRBV4-3 and J is TRBJ1-1; TRBD1 matches at 7 bases. CDR3 size: 15 residues. Germline CDR1 and CDR2: LGHNA and YSLEER. The J segment lost 4 bases and the V segment lost 0 bases, leaving 5 bases of the junction unmatched. The CDR3 nucleotides are TGCGCCAGCAGCCAAGATTACCAGGGGGGCACTGAAGCTTTCTTT. Its translation is CASSQDYQGGTEAFF.

The chain carries TRBV13 and TRBJ1-4; D is unresolved. This CDR3 spans 13 amino acids. The V and J ends lost 4 bases and 5 bases respectively, with 8 bases between them. Germline V lookup: CDR1 PRHDT, CDR2 FYEKMQ (reference sequence). CDR3 coding DNA: TGTGCCAGCAGCTCAGTCACGAATGAAAAACTGTTTTTT. This sequence encodes CASSSVTNEKLFF.

The rearrangement links TRBV19 to TRBJ1-2; D remains unclear. Germline CDR1 is LNHDA and CDR2 is SQIVND (reference sequence). The CDR3 has 15 residues. The V and J ends lost 7 bases and 0 bases respectively, with 15 bases between them. CDR3 protein: CASTIYGNPNYGYTF. As DNA, the CDR3 is TGTGCCAGTACCATATACGGTAATCCTAACTATGGCTACACCTTC.

The V call is TRBV28, the J call TRBJ2-5, with D uncertain. Trimming cost V 5 bases and J 5 bases, with 15 bases left between them. CDR1 is MDHEN and CDR2 is SYDVKM in the germline V gene. This CDR3 comprises 14 residues. CDR3: CASSPVLGRETQYF. The CDR3 region has the DNA TGTGCCAGCAGTCCGGTCCTGGGCCGGGAGACCCAGTACTTC.

In this sample, this clone turned up once. The chain joins TRBV18 to TRBJ2-1; 7 positions agree with TRBD1. This CDR3 spans 16 amino acids. Germline values: CDR1 KGHSH, CDR2 LQKENI. The V gene end was trimmed by 4 bases and the J gene end by 8 bases; junction bases not matched to a gene: 14. This CDR3 is CASSLLQGLGHDEQFF. The DNA for the CDR3 is TGTGCCAGCTCACTACTACAGGGGTTGGGGCACGATGAGCAGTTCTTC. Drawing the rest from reference TRBV18 and TRBJ2-1, the complete variable domain is NAGVMQNPRHLVRRRGQEARLRCSPMKGHSHVYWYRQLPEEGLKFMVYLQKENIIDESGMPKERFSAEFPKEGPSILRIQQVVRGDSAAYFCASSLLQGLGHDEQFFGPGTRLTVL.

J is TRBJ2-3 and V is TRBV27; TRBD2 aligns across 10 bases. The V gene end was trimmed by 7 bases and the J gene end by 0 bases; junction bases not matched to a gene: 13. Germline V gives CDR1 MNHEY, CDR2 SMNVEV (reference sequence). The CDR3 is 18 residues long. This CDR3 is CASTPTTTSGRSTDTQYF. CDR3 bases: TGTGCCAGCACCCCGACCACGACTAGCGGGCGTAGCACAGATACGCAGTATTTT.

A few counts support this clone. Germline is not matched at one junction end, which may reflect a read error. The rearrangement joins TRBV6-4 to TRBJ1-5; D is unresolved. This CDR3 is built from 16 residues. Per the germline V gene, CDR1 is MRHNA and CDR2 is SNTAGT. As DNA, the CDR3 is TGCCCCACGAGGGAAGTGGTATTATGTAGCAATCAGCCCCAGCATTTT. Amino acids: CPTREVVLCSNQPQHF.

V is TRBV20-1 and J is TRBJ1-1; D gene unclear. From germline, CDR1 is DFQATT and CDR2 SNEGSKA (reference sequence). Trimming pared 5 bases from V and 3 bases from J, leaving 7 bases between. This CDR3 is built from 11 residues. CDR3 coding DNA: TGCAGTGCTCGAGCCCACACTGAAGCTTTCTTT. This encodes CSARAHTEAFF.

This clone was found a few times. The chain joins TRBV7-8 to TRBJ2-5, with D uncertain. CDR1 SGHVS and CDR2 FQNEAQ come from the germline V gene. V was trimmed by 5 bases and J by 1 base, leaving 17 bases between them. There are 16 residues in the CDR3. The CDR3 DNA is TGTGCCAGCAGCCTATACAACCGTGGGCCCCAAGAGACCCAGTACTTC. Protein sequence: CASSLYNRGPQETQYF.

The chain uses TRBV7-9 and TRBJ1-1, with D possibly being TRBD1 (5 bases). The V end lost 2 bases, the J end lost 2 bases, and 12 bases lay between the germline ends. Germline assignment: CDR1 SEHNR and CDR2 FQNEAQ (reference sequence). There are 15 residues in the CDR3. The chain's CDR3 is CASSLNGGSNTEAFF. Written as DNA, the CDR3 is TGTGCCAGCAGCTTAAATGGGGGTTCCAACACTGAAGCTTTCTTT.

The chain uses TRBV6-5 and TRBJ1-2; TRBD1 agrees at 7 bases. Germline lookup yields CDR1 MNHEY and CDR2 SVGAGI. The ends lost 5 bases at V and 2 bases at J; junction bases unmatched: 5. The CDR3 has 14 residues. The CDR3 spells CASSSGTANYGYTF. CDR3 in DNA: TGTGCCAGCAGTAGCGGGACAGCCAACTATGGCTACACCTTC.

The table lists this clone with a few counts. V and J are TRBV14 and TRBJ2-5; possible D gene TRBD2, 6 bases. CDR3 length: 14 amino acids. V lost 1 base and J 7 bases, leaving 13 bases between the germline ends. From germline, CDR1 is SGHDN and CDR2 FVKESK. CDR3 amino acids: CASSQVRGRGTQYF. CDR3 DNA sequence: TGTGCCAGCAGCCAAGTGCGGGGCCGGGGGACCCAGTACTTC.

V usage is TRBV7-9 and J usage is TRBJ2-7; 7 bases are shared with TRBD1. The germline V gene encodes CDR1 SEHNR and CDR2 FQNEAQ (reference sequence). This CDR3 comprises 13 residues. V lost 6 bases, J lost 4 bases, and 6 bases stayed unmatched. The chain's CDR3 is CASRPGTEYEQYF. The CDR3 nucleotides read TGTGCCAGCAGACCCGGGACAGAATACGAGCAGTACTTC.

This clone was picked up a small number of times. The chain has TRBV7-2 and TRBJ2-3, with D possibly being TRBD1 or TRBD2 (5 bases each). Germline CDR1 is SGHTA and CDR2 is FQGNSA. This CDR3 spans 13 amino acids. Trimming cost V 1 base and J 9 bases, with 11 bases left between them. The CDR3 protein is CASSLDGAQTQYF. The CDR3 coding sequence is TGTGCCAGCAGCTTAGACGGGGCCCAGACGCAGTATTTT.

V gene TRBV29-1 combines with J gene TRBJ2-1, with 9 positions matching TRBD1. The V gene end was trimmed by 7 bases and the J gene end by 2 bases; junction bases not matched to a gene: 6. Germline CDR1 reads SQVTM; CDR2 reads ANQGSEA. The CDR3 is 14 amino acids. The CDR3 protein is CSAGGQGAYNEQFF. The CDR3 DNA reads TGCAGCGCGGGGGGACAGGGAGCCTACAATGAGCAGTTCTTC.

The rearrangement links TRBV6-6 to TRBJ1-5, with D perhaps matching TRBD1 (5 bases). The CDR3 loop spans 14 amino acids. The V end lost 0 bases, the J end lost 2 bases, and 5 bases lay between the germline ends. Germline V lookup: CDR1 MNHNY, CDR2 SVGAGI (reference sequence). The CDR3 loop reads CASSYSGGNQPQHF. The CDR3 DNA reads as TGTGCCAGCAGTTACTCAGGGGGCAATCAGCCCCAGCATTTT.

This clone has just one count. The gene calls are TRBV19 and TRBJ2-1, with 8 bases identical to TRBD1. The CDR3 has 11 amino acids. Unmatched junction bases numbered 5, after V lost 4 bases and J lost 15 bases. Germline V gene lookup returns CDR1 LNHDA and CDR2 SQIVND (reference sequence). The chain's CDR3 is CASSNGQGLFF. The CDR3 coding sequence is TGTGCCAGTAGTAACGGACAGGGCTTGTTCTTC.

This clone was seen a handful of times. The junction does not match germline at one end; this may be a read error. This chain joins TRBV28 and TRBJ1-2; D not certain. This CDR3 spans 11 amino acids. Germline V gives CDR1 MDHEN, CDR2 SYDVKM. CDR3 protein: CASSLGIWAFF. The CDR3, as DNA: TGTGCCAGCAGTTTGGGGATCTGGGCGTTCTTC.

The chain links TRBV19 to TRBJ2-5; either TRBD1 or TRBD2 may fit D (5 bases each). The germline CDR1 and CDR2 sequences are LNHDA and SQIVND (reference sequence). The CDR3 has 14 amino acids. V was pared by 1 base and J by 4 bases, with 10 bases between. The DNA for the CDR3 is TGTGCCAGTAGTATAGGTGGGGGTAGAGAGACCCAGTACTTC. Its translation: CASSIGGGRETQYF.

The V gene is TRBV5-5, the J gene TRBJ2-1, with TRBD2 matching 8 bases. CDR1 and CDR2 from the germline V gene are SGHKS and YYEKEE (reference sequence). This CDR3 is 14 amino acids long. V lost 4 bases to trimming and J lost 6 bases; unmatched junction nucleotides: 6. The CDR3, as DNA: TGTGCCAGCAGCCCCTGGACTAGCCCCAATGAGCAGTTCTTC. As protein: CASSPWTSPNEQFF.

The V gene is TRBV6-6, the J gene TRBJ2-7; D might be TRBD2 (6 bases). The CDR3 spans 14 residues. V was pared by 1 base and J by 3 bases, with 10 bases between. Germline V CDR1 and CDR2: MNHNY, SVGAGI (reference sequence). CDR3 region: CASSYLAGIYEQYF. CDR3 coding DNA: TGTGCCAGCAGTTACTTGGCGGGGATCTACGAGCAGTACTTC.

Worth noting for this clone: The junction and the germline gene differ at one end; a read error may be behind it. J is TRBJ1-1 and V is TRBV5-4; maybe TRBD1 (5 bases). Germline-derived CDR1 and CDR2 are SGHNT and YYREEE (reference sequence). CDR3 size: 16 residues. CDR3 region: CASSQDVGQGNTEAFF. CDR3 sequence (DNA): TGCGCCAGCAGCCAAGATGTTGGGCAGGGGAACACTGAAGCTTTCTTT. Full variable domain (rest looked up from reference TRBV5-4 and TRBJ1-1): ETGVTQSPTHLIKTRGQQVTLRCSSQSGHNTVSWYQQALGQGPQFIFQYYREEENGRGNFPPRFSGLQFPNYSSELNVNALELDDSALYLCASSQDVGQGNTEAFFGQGTRLTVV.